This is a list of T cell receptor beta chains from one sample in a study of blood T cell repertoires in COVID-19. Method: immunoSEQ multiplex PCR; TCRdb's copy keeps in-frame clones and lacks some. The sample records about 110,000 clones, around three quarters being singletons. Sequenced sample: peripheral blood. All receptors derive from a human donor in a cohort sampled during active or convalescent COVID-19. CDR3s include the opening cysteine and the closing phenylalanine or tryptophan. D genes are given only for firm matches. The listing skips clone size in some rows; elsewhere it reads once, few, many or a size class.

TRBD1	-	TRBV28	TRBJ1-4	CASSGQGQREKLFF	TGTGCCAGCAGTGGACAGGGGCAGAGAGAAAAACTGTTTTTT
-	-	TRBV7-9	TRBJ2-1	CASSVGRPYNEQFF	TGTGCCAGCAGCGTGGGCAGGCCTTACAATGAGCAGTTCTTC
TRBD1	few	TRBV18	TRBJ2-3	CASSLLPGQGTDTQYF	TGTGCCAGCTCGCTTCTACCGGGACAGGGAACAGATACGCAGTATTTT
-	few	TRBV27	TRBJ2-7	CASTQRGGRLPYEQYF	TGTGCCAGCACCCAAAGGGGGGGCCGTCTCCCCTACGAGCAGTACTTC
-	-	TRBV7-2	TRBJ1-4	CASSLRGATNEKLFF	TGTGCCAGCAGCCTCCGGGGAGCAACTAATGAAAAACTGTTTTTT
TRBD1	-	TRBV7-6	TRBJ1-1	CASSPRYRGKTEAFF	TGTGCCAGCAGCCCCAGGTACAGGGGTAAAACTGAAGCTTTCTTT
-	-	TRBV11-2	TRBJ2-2	CASSPSNTGELFF	TGTGCCAGCAGCCCCTCGAACACCGGGGAGCTGTTTTTT
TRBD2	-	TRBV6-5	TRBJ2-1	CASNRAGRSYNEQFF	TGTGCCAGCAACCGAGCGGGACGTTCCTACAATGAGCAGTTCTTC
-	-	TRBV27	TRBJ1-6	CASSSSYRSSPLHF	TGTGCCAGCAGCTCTTCGTACAGATCTTCACCCCTCCACTTT
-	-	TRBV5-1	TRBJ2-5	CASSLVKTGKETQYF	TGCGCCAGCAGCTTAGTAAAAACAGGAAAAGAGACCCAGTACTTC
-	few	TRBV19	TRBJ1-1	CASSIPLGRAFF	TGTGCCAGTAGTATCCCCCTAGGGAGGGCTTTCTTT
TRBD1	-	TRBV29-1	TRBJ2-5	CSVEGTGGEILRTQYF	TGCAGCGTTGAAGGAACAGGGGGCGAGATCCTTAGGACCCAGTACTTC
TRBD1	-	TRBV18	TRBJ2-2	CASSPLTGALSTGELFF	TGTGCCAGCTCACCATTGACAGGGGCCCTGAGCACCGGGGAGCTGTTTTTT
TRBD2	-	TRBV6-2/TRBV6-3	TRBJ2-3	CASSLRTSGRAVDTQYF	TGTGCCAGCAGTCTCCGGACTAGCGGGAGGGCCGTAGATACGCAGTATTTT
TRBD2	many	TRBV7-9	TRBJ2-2	CASSLTSGMYTGELFF	TGTGCCAGCAGCTTAACTAGCGGGATGTACACCGGGGAGCTGTTTTTT
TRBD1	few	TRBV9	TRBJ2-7	CASSVAPTGGYEQYF	TGTGCCAGCAGCGTAGCCCCGACAGGGGGCTACGAGCAGTACTTC
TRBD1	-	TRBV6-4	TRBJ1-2	CASSDSRQGANYGYTF	TGTGCCAGCAGTGACTCGAGACAGGGGGCAAACTATGGCTACACCTTC
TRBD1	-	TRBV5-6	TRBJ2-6	CASSLRGPGANVLTF	TGTGCCAGCAGCTTGAGGGGGCCTGGGGCCAACGTCCTGACTTTC
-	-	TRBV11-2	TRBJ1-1	CASSLGGWGGQPEAFF	TGTGCCAGCAGCTTAGGTGGTTGGGGGGGTCAACCTGAAGCTTTCTTT
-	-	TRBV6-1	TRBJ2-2	CASSEARNSGELFF	TGTGCCAGCAGTGAAGCCAGGAATTCCGGGGAGCTGTTTTTT
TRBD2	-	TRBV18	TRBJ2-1	CASSPLTSGGFNEQFF	TGTGCCAGCTCACCTTTGACTAGCGGGGGGTTCAATGAGCAGTTCTTC
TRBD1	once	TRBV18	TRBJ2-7	CASSPDRGIREQYF	TGTGCCAGCTCACCGGACAGGGGAATTCGCGAGCAGTACTTC
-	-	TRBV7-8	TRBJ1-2	CASSLGQNYGYTF	TGTGCCAGCAGCTTAGGTCAGAACTATGGCTACACCTTC
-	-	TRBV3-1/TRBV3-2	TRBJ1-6	CASSLDMELSYNSPLHF	TGTGCCAGCAGCCTAGATATGGAGTTGTCCTATAATTCACCCCTCCACTTT
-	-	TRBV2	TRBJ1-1	CASRTWRDDSNTEAFF	TGTGCCAGCAGAACCTGGCGAGACGACTCGAACACTGAAGCTTTCTTT
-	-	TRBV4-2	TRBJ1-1	CASSQTRDTEAFF	TGTGCCAGCAGCCAAACGAGGGACACTGAAGCTTTCTTT
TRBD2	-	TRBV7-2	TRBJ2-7	CASTDNIAGDTYEQYF	TGTGCCAGCACCGATAATATAGCGGGTGATACCTACGAGCAGTACTTC
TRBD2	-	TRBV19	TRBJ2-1	CASSRAGEIWASYNEQFF	TGTGCCAGTAGTCGAGCGGGAGAGATATGGGCCTCCTACAATGAGCAGTTCTTC
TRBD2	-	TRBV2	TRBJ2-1	CASSEAPRTSGRNEQFF	TGTGCCAGCAGTGAAGCGCCACGGACTAGCGGGAGGAATGAGCAGTTCTTC
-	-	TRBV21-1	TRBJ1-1	CASSIDRGPNTEAFF	TGTGCCAGCAGCATCGACAGGGGCCCGAACACTGAAGCTTTCTTT
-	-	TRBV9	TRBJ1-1	CASSGAGERGGTEAFF	TGTGCCAGCAGCGGGGCCGGTGAAAGGGGCGGCACTGAAGCTTTCTTT
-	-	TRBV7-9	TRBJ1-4	CASSIRATNEKLFF	TGTGCCAGCAGCATCAGGGCTACTAATGAAAAACTGTTTTTT
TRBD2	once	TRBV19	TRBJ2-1	CASRATSGGVYIWDEQFF	TGTGCCAGTAGGGCGACTAGCGGAGGGGTTTATATCTGGGATGAGCAGTTCTTC
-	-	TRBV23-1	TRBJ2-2	CARAHTGELFF	TGCGCCAGGGCCCACACCGGGGAGCTGTTTTTT
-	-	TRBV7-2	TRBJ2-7	CASSLGAPGLSYEQYF	TGTGCCAGCAGCTTAGGAGCCCCAGGCCTCTCCTACGAGCAGTACTTC